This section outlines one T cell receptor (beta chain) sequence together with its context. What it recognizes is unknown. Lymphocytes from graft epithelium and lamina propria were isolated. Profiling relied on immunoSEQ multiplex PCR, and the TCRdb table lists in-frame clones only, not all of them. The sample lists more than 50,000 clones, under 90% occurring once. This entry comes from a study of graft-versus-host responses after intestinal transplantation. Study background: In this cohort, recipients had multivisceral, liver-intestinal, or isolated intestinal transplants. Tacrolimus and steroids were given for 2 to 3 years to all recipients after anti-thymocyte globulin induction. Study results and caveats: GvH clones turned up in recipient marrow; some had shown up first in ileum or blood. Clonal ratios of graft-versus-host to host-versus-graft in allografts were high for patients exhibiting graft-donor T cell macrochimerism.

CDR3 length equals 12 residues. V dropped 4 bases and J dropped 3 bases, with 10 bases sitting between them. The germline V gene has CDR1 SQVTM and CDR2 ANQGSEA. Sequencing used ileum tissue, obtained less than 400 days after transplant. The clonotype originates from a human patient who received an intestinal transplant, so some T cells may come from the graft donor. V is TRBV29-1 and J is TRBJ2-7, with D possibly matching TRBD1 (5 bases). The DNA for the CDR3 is TGCAGCGTTGCGGTAGGGGACTACGAGCAGTACTTC. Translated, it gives CSVAVGDYEQYF.